This T cell receptor beta chain was captured by sequencing in a study of OX40 agonist ivuxolimab in advanced cancers. Background on the study: Eligibility admitted prior anti-PD-1, anti-PD-L1 or anti-CTLA-4 therapy; 35% to 40% had some.

Excluded were patients having autoimmune disease history or systemic immunosuppression. As regards this clone: Its antigen is still unknown.

Repertoires were generated with immunoSEQ multiplex PCR, while TCRdb's copy carries only in-frame clones and drops some. The sample includes 40,000 to 45,000 clones, around 84% of them seen just once. Germline assignment: CDR1 SGHDT and CDR2 YYEEEE. This CDR3 comprises 16 residues. Trimming took 3 bases from V and 2 from J, leaving 18 bases between them. Study results and caveats: Which antigen the expanded peripheral T cells recognized is unknown.

This receptor was obtained from an adult with an advanced solid tumor such as melanoma, head and neck, liver or kidney cancer. This sample comprised CD4+ or CD8+ T cells sorted from blood, obtained in a trial of the OX40 agonist ivuxolimab. The chain combines TRBV5-6 with TRBJ2-7; weak D call: TRBD1 (5 bases). The CDR3, as DNA: TGTGCCAGCAGCTGGCGCGACTCAGGGAACCCCTACGAGCAGTACTTC. Translation: CASSWRDSGNPYEQYF.